This entry features one TCR beta chain sequence. Antigen specificity is unknown. At one end the junction does not follow the germline gene, possibly because of a read error. Germline V gene sequence: CDR1 SGHDN, CDR2 FVKESK. The length of the CDR3 is 11 residues. This sample stems from a study of blood T cells in healthy people across ages. Background on the study: Template switching retrieved approximately one barcoded beta molecule for each two T cells. Study-wide results and caveats: Measured against age, TCR beta diversity per million T cells decreased in a roughly linear manner. A strong correlation between TCR beta diversity and naive T cell percentage was seen.

Together with a sample-barcoded 5' primer, a J-beta primer mix was included in a second PCR lasting roughly 7 to 11 cycles. TCRdb reprocessed the 5' RACE reads via MiXCR and lists one record per CDR3 protein. In the table there are about 1.4 million distinct CDR3 sequences, around 59% of which are singletons. This receptor was taken from a man between 18 and 35 years old in good health. The chain carries TRBV14 and TRBJ2-7; D ambiguous. Input material: blood. CDR3: CVSSQGYEQYF. The CDR3 DNA sequence: TGTGTCAGCAGCCAAGGATACGAGCAGTACTTC.